The TCR beta chain under discussion was sequenced for a study of response to subunit inactivated influenza vaccine. This clonotype was counted only a few times. TCRdb recomputed calls from the RT-PCR reads with MiXCR, one row per CDR3 protein. The sample shows some 850,000 distinct CDR3 sequences, approximately 18% of them seen only once. The source is a man aged 45-60 years who received an inactivated influenza vaccine. Sequences were derived from PBMCs from blood, sampled roughly 5 days after vaccination.

In nucleotides, the CDR3 is TGCAGTGCTAAGGACTCCTCCTACGAGCAGTACTTC. Translation: CSAKDSSYEQYF. The V call is TRBV20-1, the J call TRBJ2-7, with a possible D match to TRBD2 (5 bases). Trimming shortened V by 4 bases and J by 0 bases, and 7 bases separated the two germline ends. Germline values: CDR1 DFQATT, CDR2 SNEGSKA (reference sequence). The CDR3 length is 12 residues.